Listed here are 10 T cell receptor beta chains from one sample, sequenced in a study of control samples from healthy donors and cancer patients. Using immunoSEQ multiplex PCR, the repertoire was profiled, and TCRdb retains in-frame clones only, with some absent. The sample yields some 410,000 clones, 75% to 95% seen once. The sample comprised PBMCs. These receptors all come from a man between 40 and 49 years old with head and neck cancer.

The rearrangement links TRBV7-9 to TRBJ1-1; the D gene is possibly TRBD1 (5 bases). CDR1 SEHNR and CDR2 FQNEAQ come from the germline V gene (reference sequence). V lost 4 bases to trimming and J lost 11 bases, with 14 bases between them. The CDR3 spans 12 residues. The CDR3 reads CASSSDSGTAFF. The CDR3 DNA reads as TGTGCCAGCAGCTCAGATTCAGGGACCGCTTTCTTT.

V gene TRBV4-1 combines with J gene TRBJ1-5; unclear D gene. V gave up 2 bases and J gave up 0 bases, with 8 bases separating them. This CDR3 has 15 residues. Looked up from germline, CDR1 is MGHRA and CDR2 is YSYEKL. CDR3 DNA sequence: TGCGCCAGCAGCCAATATGTCTTTAGCAATCAGCCCCAGCATTTT. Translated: CASSQYVFSNQPQHF.

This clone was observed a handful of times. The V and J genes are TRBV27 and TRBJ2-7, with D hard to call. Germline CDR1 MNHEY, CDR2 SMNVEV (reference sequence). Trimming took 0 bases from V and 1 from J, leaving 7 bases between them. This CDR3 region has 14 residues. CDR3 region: CASSLSLASYEQYF. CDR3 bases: TGTGCCAGCAGTTTATCGCTGGCTTCCTACGAGCAGTACTTC.

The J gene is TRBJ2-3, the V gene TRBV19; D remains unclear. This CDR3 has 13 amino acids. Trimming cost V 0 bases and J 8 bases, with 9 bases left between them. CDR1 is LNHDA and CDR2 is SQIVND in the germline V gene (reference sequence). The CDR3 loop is CASSIDNLGTQYF. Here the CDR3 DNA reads TGTGCCAGTAGTATAGACAACCTGGGTACGCAGTATTTT.

The CDR3 spells CASSQGDSQRAFF. For the CDR3, the DNA is TGCGCCAGCAGCCAAGGGGACAGCCAAAGAGCTTTCTTT. J is TRBJ1-1 and V is TRBV4-3; the match to TRBD1 covers 7 bases. Per the germline V gene, CDR1 is LGHNA and CDR2 is YSLEER. CDR3 length: 13 residues. V shed 1 base and J 10 bases; nucleotides not matched to a gene: 6.

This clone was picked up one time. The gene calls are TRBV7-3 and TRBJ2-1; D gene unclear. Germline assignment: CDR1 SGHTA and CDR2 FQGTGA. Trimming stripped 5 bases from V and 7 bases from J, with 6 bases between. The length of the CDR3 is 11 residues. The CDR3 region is CASSKGNEQFF. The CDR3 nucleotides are TGTGCCAGCAGCAAAGGGAATGAGCAGTTCTTC.

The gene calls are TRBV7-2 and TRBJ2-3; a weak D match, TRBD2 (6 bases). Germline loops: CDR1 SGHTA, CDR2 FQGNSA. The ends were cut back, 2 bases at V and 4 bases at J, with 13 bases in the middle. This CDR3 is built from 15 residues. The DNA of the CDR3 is TGTGCCAGCAGCTTACCCCCGACGGGAGCAGATACGCAGTATTTT. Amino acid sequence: CASSLPPTGADTQYF.

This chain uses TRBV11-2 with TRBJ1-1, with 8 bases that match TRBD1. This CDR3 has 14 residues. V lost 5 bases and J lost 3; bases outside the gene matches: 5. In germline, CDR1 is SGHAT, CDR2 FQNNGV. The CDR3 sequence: CASSPGGADTEAFF. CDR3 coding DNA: TGTGCCAGCAGCCCAGGGGGCGCGGACACTGAAGCTTTCTTT.

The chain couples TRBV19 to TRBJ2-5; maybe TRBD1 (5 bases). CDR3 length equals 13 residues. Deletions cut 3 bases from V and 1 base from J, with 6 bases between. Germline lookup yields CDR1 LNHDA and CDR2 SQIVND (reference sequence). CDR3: CASSIDSQETQYF. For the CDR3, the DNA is TGTGCCAGTAGTATTGACAGCCAAGAGACCCAGTACTTC.

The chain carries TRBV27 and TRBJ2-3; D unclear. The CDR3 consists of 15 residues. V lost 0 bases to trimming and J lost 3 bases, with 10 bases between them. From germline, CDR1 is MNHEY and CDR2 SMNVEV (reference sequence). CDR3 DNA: TGTGCCAGCAGTTTATCGGTAGCCCCAACAGATACGCAGTATTTT. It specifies CASSLSVAPTDTQYF.